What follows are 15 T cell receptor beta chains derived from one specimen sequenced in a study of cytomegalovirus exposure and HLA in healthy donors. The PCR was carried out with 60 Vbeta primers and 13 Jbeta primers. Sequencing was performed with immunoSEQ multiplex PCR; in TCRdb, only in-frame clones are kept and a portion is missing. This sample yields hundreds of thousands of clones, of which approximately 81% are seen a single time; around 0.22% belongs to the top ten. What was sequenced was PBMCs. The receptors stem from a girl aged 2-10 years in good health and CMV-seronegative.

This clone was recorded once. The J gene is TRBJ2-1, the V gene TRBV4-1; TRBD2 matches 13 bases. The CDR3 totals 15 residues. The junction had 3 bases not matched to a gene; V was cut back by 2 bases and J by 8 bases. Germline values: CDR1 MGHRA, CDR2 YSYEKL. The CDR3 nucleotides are TGCGCCAGCAGCCAACGACTAGCGGGAGGTTATGAGCAGTTCTTC. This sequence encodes CASSQRLAGGYEQFF.

CDR3 residues: CASSIPTRQGWYGNTGELFF. DNA of the CDR3: TGTGCCAGTAGTATCCCTACCCGGCAGGGCTGGTATGGGAACACCGGGGAGCTGTTTTTT. The rearrangement uses TRBV19 and TRBJ2-2; TRBD1 is a possible D gene (5 bases). Trimming shortened V by 3 bases and J by 1 base, and 24 bases separated the two germline ends. The CDR3 length is 20 residues. CDR1 and CDR2 (germline): LNHDA, SQIVND (reference sequence).

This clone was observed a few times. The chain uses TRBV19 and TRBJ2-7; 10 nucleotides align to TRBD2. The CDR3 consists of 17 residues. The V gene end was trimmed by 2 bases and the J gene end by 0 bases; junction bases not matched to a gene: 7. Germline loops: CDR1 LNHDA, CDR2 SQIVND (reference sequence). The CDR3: CASSIKGSGGSSYEQYF. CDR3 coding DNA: TGTGCCAGTAGTATAAAAGGTAGCGGGGGGAGCTCCTACGAGCAGTACTTC.

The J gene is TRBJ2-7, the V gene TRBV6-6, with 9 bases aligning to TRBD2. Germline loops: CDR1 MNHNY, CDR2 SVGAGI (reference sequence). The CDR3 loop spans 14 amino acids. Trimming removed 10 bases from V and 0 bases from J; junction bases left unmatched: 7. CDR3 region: CATLAGTYSYEQYF. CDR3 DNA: TGTGCCACCCTAGCGGGAACATACTCCTACGAGCAGTACTTC.

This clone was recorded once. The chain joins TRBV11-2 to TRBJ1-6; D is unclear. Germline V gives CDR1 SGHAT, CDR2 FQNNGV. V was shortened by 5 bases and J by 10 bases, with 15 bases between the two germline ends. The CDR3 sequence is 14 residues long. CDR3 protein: CASSPESFGSPLHF. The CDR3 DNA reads TGTGCCAGCAGCCCAGAATCCTTTGGCTCACCCCTCCACTTT.

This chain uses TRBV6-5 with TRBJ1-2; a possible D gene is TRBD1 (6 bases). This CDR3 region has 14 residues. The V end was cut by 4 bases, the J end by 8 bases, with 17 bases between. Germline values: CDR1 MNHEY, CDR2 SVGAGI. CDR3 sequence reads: CASSSQTYRDGYTF. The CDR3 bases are TGTGCCAGCAGTTCCCAAACGTACAGGGACGGCTACACCTTC.

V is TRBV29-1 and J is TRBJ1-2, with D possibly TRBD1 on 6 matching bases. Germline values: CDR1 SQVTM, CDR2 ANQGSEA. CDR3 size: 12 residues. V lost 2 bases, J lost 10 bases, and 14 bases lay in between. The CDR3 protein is CSVETRGPPYTF. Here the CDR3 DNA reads TGCAGCGTTGAAACCAGGGGCCCTCCCTACACCTTC. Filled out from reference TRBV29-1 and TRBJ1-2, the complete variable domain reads SAVISQKPSRDICQRGTSLTIQCQVDSQVTMMFWYRQQPGQSLTLIATANQGSEATYESGFVIDKFPISRPNLTFSTLTVSNMSPEDSSIYLCSVETRGPPYTFGSGTRLTVV.

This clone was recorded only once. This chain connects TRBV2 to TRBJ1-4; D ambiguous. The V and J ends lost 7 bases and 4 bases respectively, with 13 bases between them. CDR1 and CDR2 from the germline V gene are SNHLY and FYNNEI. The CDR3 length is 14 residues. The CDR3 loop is CASKLRVLNEKLFF. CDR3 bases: TGTGCCAGCAAACTCCGGGTCCTTAATGAAAAACTGTTTTTT. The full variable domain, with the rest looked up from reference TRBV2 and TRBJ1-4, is EPEVTQTPSHQVTQMGQEVILRCVPISNHLYFYWYRQILGQKVEFLVSFYNNEISEKSEIFDDQFSVERPDGSNFTLKIRSTKLEDSAMYFCASKLRVLNEKLFFGSGTQLSVL.

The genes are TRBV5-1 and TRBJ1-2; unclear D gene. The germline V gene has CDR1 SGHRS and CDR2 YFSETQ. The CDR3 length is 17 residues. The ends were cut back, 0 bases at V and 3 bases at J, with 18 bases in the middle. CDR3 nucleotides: TGCGCCAGCAGCTTGGAAGGCACGGTCGGGGTGGACTATGGCTACACCTTC. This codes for CASSLEGTVGVDYGYTF.

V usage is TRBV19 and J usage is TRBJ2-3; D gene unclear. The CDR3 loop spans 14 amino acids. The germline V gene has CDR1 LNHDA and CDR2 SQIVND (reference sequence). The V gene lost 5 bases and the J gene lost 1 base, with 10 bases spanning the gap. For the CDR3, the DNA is TGTGCCAGTAGTGTAAATCGGGGCACAGATACGCAGTATTTT. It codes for CASSVNRGTDTQYF.

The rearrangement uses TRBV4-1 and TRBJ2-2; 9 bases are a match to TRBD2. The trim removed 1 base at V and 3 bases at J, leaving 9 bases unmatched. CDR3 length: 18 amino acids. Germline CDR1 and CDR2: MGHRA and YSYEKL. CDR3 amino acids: CASSQVGGRAWDTGELFF. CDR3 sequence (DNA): TGCGCCAGCAGCCAAGTAGGCGGGAGGGCCTGGGACACCGGGGAGCTGTTTTTT.

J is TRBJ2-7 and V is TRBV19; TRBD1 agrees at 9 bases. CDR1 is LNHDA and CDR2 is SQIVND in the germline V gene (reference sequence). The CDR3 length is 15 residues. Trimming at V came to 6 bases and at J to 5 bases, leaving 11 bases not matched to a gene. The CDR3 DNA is TGTGCCAGTAGCTACCGGGACAGGGACGGACACGAGCAGTACTTC. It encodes CASSYRDRDGHEQYF.

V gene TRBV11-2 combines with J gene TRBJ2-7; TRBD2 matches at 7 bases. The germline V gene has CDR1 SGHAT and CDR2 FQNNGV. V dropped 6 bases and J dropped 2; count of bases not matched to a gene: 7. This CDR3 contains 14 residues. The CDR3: CASSLGGLAYEQYF. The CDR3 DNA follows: TGTGCCAGCAGTCTCGGAGGACTAGCCTACGAGCAGTACTTC.

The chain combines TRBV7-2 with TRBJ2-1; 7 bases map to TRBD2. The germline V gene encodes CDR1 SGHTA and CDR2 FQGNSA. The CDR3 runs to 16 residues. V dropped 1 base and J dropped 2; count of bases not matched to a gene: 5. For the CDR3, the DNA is TGTGCCAGCAGCTTAGATGGGGGGGGACCCTACAATGAGCAGTTCTTC. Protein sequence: CASSLDGGGPYNEQFF.

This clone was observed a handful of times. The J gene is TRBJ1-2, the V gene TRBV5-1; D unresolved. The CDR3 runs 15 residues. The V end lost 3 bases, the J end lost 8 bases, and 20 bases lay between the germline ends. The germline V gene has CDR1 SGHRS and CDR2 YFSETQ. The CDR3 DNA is TGCGCCAGCAGCTCCGGTGGGCGGGGATCGGTCGGCTACACCTTC. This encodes CASSSGGRGSVGYTF.